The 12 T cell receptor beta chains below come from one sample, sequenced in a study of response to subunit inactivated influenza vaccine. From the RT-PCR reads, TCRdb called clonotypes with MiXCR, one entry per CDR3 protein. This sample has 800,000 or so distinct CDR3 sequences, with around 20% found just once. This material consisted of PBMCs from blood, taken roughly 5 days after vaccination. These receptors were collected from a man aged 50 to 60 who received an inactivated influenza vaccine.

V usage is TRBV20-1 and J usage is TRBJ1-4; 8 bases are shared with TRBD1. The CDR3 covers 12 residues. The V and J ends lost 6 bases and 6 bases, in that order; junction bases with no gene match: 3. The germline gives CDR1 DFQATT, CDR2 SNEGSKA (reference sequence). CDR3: CSARGPYEKLFF. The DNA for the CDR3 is TGCAGTGCCAGGGGGCCTTATGAAAAACTGTTTTTT.

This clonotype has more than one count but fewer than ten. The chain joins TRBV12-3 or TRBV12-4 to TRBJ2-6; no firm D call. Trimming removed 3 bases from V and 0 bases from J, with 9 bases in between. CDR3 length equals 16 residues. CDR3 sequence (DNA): TGTGCCAGCAGTTTGATCAGGTTCTCTGGGGCCAACGTCCTGACTTTC. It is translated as CASSLIRFSGANVLTF.

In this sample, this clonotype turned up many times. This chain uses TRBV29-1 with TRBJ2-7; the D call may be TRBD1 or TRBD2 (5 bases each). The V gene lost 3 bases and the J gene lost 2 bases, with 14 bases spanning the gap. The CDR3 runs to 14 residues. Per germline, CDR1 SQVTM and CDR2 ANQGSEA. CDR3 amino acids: CSVELGTDPYEQYF. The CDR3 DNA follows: TGCAGCGTTGAGCTCGGGACGGACCCCTACGAGCAGTACTTC.

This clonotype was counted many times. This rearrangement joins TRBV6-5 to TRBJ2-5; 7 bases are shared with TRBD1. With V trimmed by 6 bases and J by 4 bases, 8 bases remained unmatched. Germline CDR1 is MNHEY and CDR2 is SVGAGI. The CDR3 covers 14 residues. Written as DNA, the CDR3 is TGTGCCAGCAGACCGACAGGGCGCGGAGAGACCCAGTACTTC. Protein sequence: CASRPTGRGETQYF.

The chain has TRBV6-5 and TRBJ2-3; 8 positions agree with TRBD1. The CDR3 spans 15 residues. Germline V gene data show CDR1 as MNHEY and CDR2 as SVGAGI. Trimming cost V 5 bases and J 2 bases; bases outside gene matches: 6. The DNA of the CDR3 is TGTGCCAGCAGTCACGGACAGGGAACCACAGATACGCAGTATTTT. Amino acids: CASSHGQGTTDTQYF.

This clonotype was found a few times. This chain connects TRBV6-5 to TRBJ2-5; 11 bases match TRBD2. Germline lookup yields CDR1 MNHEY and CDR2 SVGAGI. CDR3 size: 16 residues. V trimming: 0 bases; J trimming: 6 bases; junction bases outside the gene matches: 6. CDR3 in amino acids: CASSYSIAGGQKTQYF. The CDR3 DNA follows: TGTGCCAGCAGTTACTCGATAGCGGGGGGGCAAAAGACCCAGTACTTC.

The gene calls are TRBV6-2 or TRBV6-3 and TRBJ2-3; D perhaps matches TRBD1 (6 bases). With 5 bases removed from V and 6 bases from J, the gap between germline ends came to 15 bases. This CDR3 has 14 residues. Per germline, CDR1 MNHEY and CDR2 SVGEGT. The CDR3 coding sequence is TGTGCCAGCAGTAGCTTCCAGGGGTTGGATACGCAGTATTTT. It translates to CASSSFQGLDTQYF.

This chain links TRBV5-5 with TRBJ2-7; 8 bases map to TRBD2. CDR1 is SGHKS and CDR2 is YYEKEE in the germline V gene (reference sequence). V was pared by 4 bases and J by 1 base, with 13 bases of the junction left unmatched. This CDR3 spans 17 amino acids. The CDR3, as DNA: TGTGCCAGCAGCCCCGTTGCGGGGATAGCGGGGTCCTACGAGCAGTACTTC. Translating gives CASSPVAGIAGSYEQYF.

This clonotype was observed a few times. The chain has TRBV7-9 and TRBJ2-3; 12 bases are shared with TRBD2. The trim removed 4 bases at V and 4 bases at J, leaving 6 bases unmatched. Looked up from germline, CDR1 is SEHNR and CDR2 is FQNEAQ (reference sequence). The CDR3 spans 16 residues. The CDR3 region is CASSSLAGGPSDTQYF. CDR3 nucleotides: TGTGCCAGCAGCTCTCTAGCGGGAGGGCCTTCAGATACGCAGTATTTT.

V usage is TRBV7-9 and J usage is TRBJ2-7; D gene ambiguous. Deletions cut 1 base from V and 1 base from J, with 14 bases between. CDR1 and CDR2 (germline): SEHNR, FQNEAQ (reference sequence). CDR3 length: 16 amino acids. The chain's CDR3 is CASSLVGGLASYEQYF. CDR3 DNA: TGTGCCAGCAGCTTAGTAGGTGGCCTTGCTTCCTACGAGCAGTACTTC.

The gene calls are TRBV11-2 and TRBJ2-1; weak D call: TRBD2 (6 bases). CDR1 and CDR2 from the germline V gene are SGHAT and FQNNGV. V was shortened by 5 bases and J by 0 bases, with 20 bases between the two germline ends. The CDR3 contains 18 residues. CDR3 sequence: CASSQRVEALSSYNEQFF. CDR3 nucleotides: TGTGCCAGCAGCCAGCGGGTGGAAGCGCTAAGCTCCTACAATGAGCAGTTCTTC.

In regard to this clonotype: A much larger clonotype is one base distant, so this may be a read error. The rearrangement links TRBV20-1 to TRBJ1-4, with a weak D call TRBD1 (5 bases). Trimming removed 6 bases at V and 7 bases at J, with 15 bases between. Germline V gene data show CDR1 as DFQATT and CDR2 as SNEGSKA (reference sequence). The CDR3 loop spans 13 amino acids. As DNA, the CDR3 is TGCAGTGCGGCTAGGGAGCAGGGTGAAAAACTGTTTTTT. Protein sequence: CSAAREQGEKLFF.